This passage covers 14 T cell receptor beta chains from one sample sequenced in a study of somatic mutations in cytotoxic T cells in rheumatoid arthritis. Method: immunoSEQ multiplex PCR; TCRdb's copy keeps in-frame clones and lacks some. Of approximately 23,000 clones listed, roughly 74% are singletons. Material: CD8+ T cells sorted from blood. All receptors come from an adult with rheumatoid arthritis.

This clone was seen only a few times. The CDR3 protein is CAWNSYNEQFF. CDR3 DNA sequence: TGTGCCTGGAACTCCTACAATGAGCAGTTCTTC. The chain employs TRBV30 and TRBJ2-1; D gene uncertain. CDR3 length equals 11 residues. Trimming shortened V by 4 bases and J by 0 bases, and 1 base separated the two germline ends. Germline V gene sequence: CDR1 GTSNPN, CDR2 SVGIG (reference sequence).

This clone was seen only once. This chain joins TRBV27 and TRBJ2-3; unclear D gene. Per the germline V gene, CDR1 is MNHEY and CDR2 is SMNVEV (reference sequence). CDR3 length: 12 amino acids. V was trimmed by 5 bases and J by 7 bases, leaving 10 bases between them. Here the CDR3 DNA reads TGTGCCAGCAGTCCCCGCCTCAATACGCAGTATTTT. This codes for CASSPRLNTQYF.

The chain has TRBV2 and TRBJ1-2; 9 bases agree with TRBD1. The CDR3 loop spans 15 amino acids. V was pared by 6 bases and J by 6 bases, with 11 bases of the junction left unmatched. Germline V gene data show CDR1 as SNHLY and CDR2 as FYNNEI. CDR3 nucleotides: TGTGCCAGCAGGGTACCGGGACAGGGTTTTAATGGCTACACCTTC. Protein: CASRVPGQGFNGYTF.

The rearrangement joins TRBV19 to TRBJ1-5; TRBD1 is a possible D gene (5 bases). This CDR3 is 19 amino acids long. Trimming stripped 6 bases from V and 0 bases from J, with 24 bases between. Germline lookup yields CDR1 LNHDA and CDR2 SQIVND (reference sequence). For the CDR3, the DNA is TGTGCCAGTAGCCCACCAAGGGGACTAACGCCTTATAGCAATCAGCCCCAGCATTTT. Translated, it gives CASSPPRGLTPYSNQPQHF.

V gene TRBV11-2 combines with J gene TRBJ2-7; no firm D call. The V gene's germline CDR1 is SGHAT and CDR2 FQNNGV. Trimming left V 1 base short and J 0 bases short, with 10 bases between. This CDR3 contains 15 residues. CDR3 amino acids: CASSLVPGTSYEQYF. The CDR3 DNA sequence: TGTGCCAGCAGCTTAGTTCCAGGAACCTCCTACGAGCAGTACTTC.

This clone was seen once. This chain uses TRBV4-3 with TRBJ2-1, with 9 positions matching TRBD2. The CDR3 runs to 16 residues. J gave up 4 bases and V 0 bases, and 4 bases lay outside the gene matches. Looked up from germline, CDR1 is LGHNA and CDR2 is YSLEER. For the CDR3, the DNA is TGCGCCAGCAGCCAAGAGGCTAGCGGGATTTACAATGAGCAGTTCTTC. Protein sequence: CASSQEASGIYNEQFF.

The chain links TRBV27 to TRBJ2-7; 10 nucleotides align to TRBD1. CDR1 and CDR2 (germline): MNHEY, SMNVEV (reference sequence). The ends lost 3 bases at V and 3 bases at J; junction bases unmatched: 11. This CDR3 region has 17 residues. The CDR3 protein is CASSFPIPGQGIYEQYF. CDR3 in DNA: TGTGCCAGCAGTTTCCCTATTCCGGGACAGGGGATCTACGAGCAGTACTTC.

The chain couples TRBV2 to TRBJ2-7; D is uncertain. Germline V CDR1 and CDR2: SNHLY, FYNNEI. This CDR3 is built from 13 residues. V was cut by 3 bases and J by 0 bases, with 6 bases left in between. CDR3 bases: TGTGCCAGCAGTGACACGAACTCCTACGAGCAGTACTTC. Protein product: CASSDTNSYEQYF.

The V and J genes are TRBV30 and TRBJ2-2, with D perhaps matching TRBD2 (5 bases). The CDR3 spans 13 residues. The germline gives CDR1 GTSNPN, CDR2 SVGIG (reference sequence). The V and J ends lost 7 bases and 4 bases respectively, with 13 bases between them. The CDR3 spells CAYNEGTTGELFF. The CDR3 DNA reads as TGTGCCTACAACGAGGGCACCACCGGGGAGCTGTTTTTT.

The chain links TRBV6-5 to TRBJ1-2, with D tentatively TRBD1 (6 bases). Per germline, CDR1 MNHEY and CDR2 SVGAGI. Trimming removed 6 bases at V and 8 bases at J, with 13 bases between. The CDR3 is made up of 12 amino acids. CDR3 amino acids: CASRTRTDGYTF. The CDR3 coding sequence is TGTGCCAGCAGAACCCGGACAGACGGCTACACCTTC.

The V call is TRBV2, the J call TRBJ2-6; D unresolved. The V gene's germline CDR1 is SNHLY and CDR2 FYNNEI. Between the trimmed V and J ends, which lost 7 bases and 0 bases, there was a span of 4 bases. This CDR3 has 13 residues. CDR3 protein: CASTTSGANVLTF. In nucleotides, the CDR3 is TGTGCCAGCACAACCTCTGGGGCCAACGTCCTGACTTTC.

This clone was seen a handful of times. The chain combines TRBV28 with TRBJ2-5; tentatively, D is TRBD2 (5 bases). The germline V gene encodes CDR1 MDHEN and CDR2 SYDVKM. The CDR3 consists of 13 residues. V was clipped by 5 bases and J by 4 bases, with 11 bases between them. The CDR3 nucleotides are TGTGCCAGCAGTCCTAGGGAGTTAGAGACCCAGTACTTC. Encoded protein: CASSPRELETQYF.

This chain joins TRBV6-6 and TRBJ2-7; possibly TRBD2 for D (5 bases). Germline CDR1 MNHNY, CDR2 SVGAGI (reference sequence). The V end was cut by 1 base, the J end by 6 bases, with 19 bases between. The CDR3 is 16 amino acids. Written as DNA, the CDR3 is TGTGCCAGCAGTTACTTAGGGAGCGACCTTCTCTCCGAGCAGTACTTC. It translates to CASSYLGSDLLSEQYF.

The rearrangement uses TRBV5-1 and TRBJ2-7; 7 bases are shared with TRBD1. Germline CDR1 is SGHRS and CDR2 is YFSETQ. The CDR3 totals 15 residues. With V trimmed by 0 bases and J by 7 bases, 10 bases remained unmatched. In nucleotides, the CDR3 is TGCGCCAGCAGCTTGGCCCCGGACAGGAATGGGGAGCAGTACTTC. The encoded protein is CASSLAPDRNGEQYF.